The 7 T cell receptor beta chains listed next were all sequenced from one sample in a study of cytomegalovirus exposure and HLA in healthy donors. Assay used: immunoSEQ multiplex PCR; TCRdb lists only in-frame clones, some missing. The sample consists of 150,000 or so clones, around four fifths of them appearing once. The sequencing sample was made of PBMCs. All receptors come from a young man in good health and CMV-seropositive.

The genes are TRBV6-1 and TRBJ2-5; 8 positions agree with TRBD2. J gave up 1 base and V 2 bases, and 6 bases lay outside the gene matches. The CDR3 has 16 residues. Germline V gene data show CDR1 as MNHNS and CDR2 as SASEGT. CDR3 DNA sequence: TGTGCCAGCAGTGAAATGGCGGGGGGCCCCCAAGAGACCCAGTACTTC. Its translation is CASSEMAGGPQETQYF.

The chain couples TRBV19 to TRBJ1-2, with 11 bases lining up with TRBD1. This CDR3 region has 14 residues. Germline loops: CDR1 LNHDA, CDR2 SQIVND (reference sequence). The trim removed 4 bases at V and 5 bases at J, leaving 3 bases unmatched. DNA for the CDR3: TGTGCCAGTAGTACCGGACAGGGGGCATATGGCTACACCTTC. This sequence encodes CASSTGQGAYGYTF.

J is TRBJ2-3 and V is TRBV4-1; 12 nucleotides align to TRBD2. The CDR3 is 16 amino acids. V lost 4 bases and J lost 9; bases outside the gene matches: 11. Per germline, CDR1 MGHRA and CDR2 YSYEKL. In DNA form, the CDR3 reads TGCGCCAGCAGCCCCCGGACTAGCGGGGACGTCCAAACGCAGTATTTT. It yields the protein CASSPRTSGDVQTQYF.

This rearrangement joins TRBV11-2 to TRBJ2-5; tentative D call: TRBD2 (6 bases). Trimming shortened V by 1 base and J by 2 bases, and 11 bases separated the two germline ends. The V gene's germline CDR1 is SGHAT and CDR2 FQNNGV. CDR3 length: 15 residues. CDR3: CASSLGAGFQETQYF. The CDR3 coding sequence is TGTGCCAGCAGCTTAGGGGCGGGGTTTCAAGAGACCCAGTACTTC. Drawing the rest from reference TRBV11-2 and TRBJ2-5, the complete variable domain is EAGVAQSPRYKIIEKRQSVAFWCNPISGHATLYWYQQILGQGPKLLIQFQNNGVVDDSQLPKDRFSAERLKGVDSTLKIQPAKLEDSAVYLCASSLGAGFQETQYFGPGTRLLVL.

This clone was seen at least ten times. The V call is TRBV5-8, the J call TRBJ1-5, with 8 positions matching TRBD1. From germline, CDR1 is SGHTS and CDR2 YDEGEE. The CDR3 spans 12 residues. The junction had 0 bases not matched to a gene; V was cut back by 4 bases and J by 6 bases. In nucleotides, the CDR3 is TGTGCCAGCAGCCAGGGGGCTCAGCCCCAGCATTTT. Amino acids: CASSQGAQPQHF. The whole variable domain, filled in from reference TRBV5-8 and TRBJ1-5, reads EAGVTQSPTHLIKTRGQQATLRCSPISGHTSVYWYQQALGLGLQFLLWYDEGEERNRGNFPPRFSGRQFPNYSSELNVNALELEDSALYLCASSQGAQPQHFGDGTRLSIL.

The chain carries TRBV5-5 and TRBJ2-1; 12 bases fit TRBD1. V was clipped by 0 bases and J by 9 bases; unmatched bases: 7. Per germline, CDR1 SGHKS and CDR2 YYEKEE (reference sequence). The CDR3 loop spans 16 amino acids. As DNA, the CDR3 is TGTGCCAGCAGCTTGGGTCCCGGGACAGGGGGCGGTGAGCAGTTCTTC. It is translated as CASSLGPGTGGGEQFF.

The rearrangement uses TRBV7-2 and TRBJ2-5, with TRBD2 matching 9 bases. V gave up 10 bases and J gave up 4 bases; unmatched junction bases: 16. CDR1 is SGHTA, CDR2 FQGNSA, per germline. The CDR3 runs 16 residues. This chain's CDR3 is CATHRAGGPIRETQYF. The CDR3 DNA sequence: TGTGCCACCCACCGGGCGGGGGGGCCGATACGAGAGACCCAGTACTTC.